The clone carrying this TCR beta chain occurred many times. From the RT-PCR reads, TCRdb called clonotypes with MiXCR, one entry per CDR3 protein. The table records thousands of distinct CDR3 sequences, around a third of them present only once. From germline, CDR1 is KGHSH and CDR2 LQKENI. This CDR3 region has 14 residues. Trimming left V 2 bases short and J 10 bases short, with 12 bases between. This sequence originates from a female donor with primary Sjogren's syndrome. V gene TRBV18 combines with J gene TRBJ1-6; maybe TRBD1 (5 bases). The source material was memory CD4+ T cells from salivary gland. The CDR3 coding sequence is TGTGCCAGCTCACCAGGGGCAGGAAAGTCACCCCTCCACTTT. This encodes CASSPGAGKSPLHF.